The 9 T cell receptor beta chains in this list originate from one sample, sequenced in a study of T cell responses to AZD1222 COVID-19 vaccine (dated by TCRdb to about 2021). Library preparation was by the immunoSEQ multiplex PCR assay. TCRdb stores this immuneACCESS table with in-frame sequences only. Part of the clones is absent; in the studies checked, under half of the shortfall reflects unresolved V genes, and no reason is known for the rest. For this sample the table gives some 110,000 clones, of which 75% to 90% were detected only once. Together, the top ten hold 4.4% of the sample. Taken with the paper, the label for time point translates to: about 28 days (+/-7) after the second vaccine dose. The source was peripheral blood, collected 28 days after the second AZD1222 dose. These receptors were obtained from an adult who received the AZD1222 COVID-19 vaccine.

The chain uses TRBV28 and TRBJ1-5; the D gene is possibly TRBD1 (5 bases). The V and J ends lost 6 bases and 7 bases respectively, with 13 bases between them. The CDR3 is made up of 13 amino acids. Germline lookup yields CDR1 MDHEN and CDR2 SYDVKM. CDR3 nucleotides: TGTGCCAGCAGCCGGGGGGGGATACAGCCCCAGCATTTT. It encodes CASSRGGIQPQHF.

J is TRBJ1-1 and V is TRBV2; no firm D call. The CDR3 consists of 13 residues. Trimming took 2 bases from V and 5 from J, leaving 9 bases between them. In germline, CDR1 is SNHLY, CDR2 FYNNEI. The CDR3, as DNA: TGTGCCAGCAGTGAAAGGGCGCAAACTGAAGCTTTCTTT. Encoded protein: CASSERAQTEAFF.

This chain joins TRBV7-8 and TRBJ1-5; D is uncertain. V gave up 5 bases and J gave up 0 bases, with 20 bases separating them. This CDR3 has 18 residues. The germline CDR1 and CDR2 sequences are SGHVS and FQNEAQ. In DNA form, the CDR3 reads TGTGCCAGCAGCATAAAAGACTGGTGGCCGAATAGCAATCAGCCCCAGCATTTT. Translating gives CASSIKDWWPNSNQPQHF.

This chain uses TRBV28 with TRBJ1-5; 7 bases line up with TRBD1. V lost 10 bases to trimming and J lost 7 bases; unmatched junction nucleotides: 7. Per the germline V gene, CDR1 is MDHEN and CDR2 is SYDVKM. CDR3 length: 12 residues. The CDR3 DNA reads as TGTGCCATCGACAGGGTATTACAGCCCCAGCATTTT. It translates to CAIDRVLQPQHF. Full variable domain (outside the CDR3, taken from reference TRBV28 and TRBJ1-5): DVKVTQSSRYLVKRTGEKVFLECVQDMDHENMFWYRQDPGLGLRLIYFSYDVKMKEKGDIPEGYSVSREKKERFSLILESASTNQTSMYLCAIDRVLQPQHFGDGTRLSIL.

The DNA of the CDR3 is TGTGCCAGCCGGCAGGGGGCATATGGCTACACCTTC. Translated, it gives CASRQGAYGYTF. The rearrangement links TRBV19 to TRBJ1-2; TRBD1 matches 8 bases. The V segment lost 9 bases and the J segment 5 bases; nucleotides outside the gene matches: 5. The CDR3 runs 12 residues. CDR1 and CDR2 (germline): LNHDA, SQIVND (reference sequence).

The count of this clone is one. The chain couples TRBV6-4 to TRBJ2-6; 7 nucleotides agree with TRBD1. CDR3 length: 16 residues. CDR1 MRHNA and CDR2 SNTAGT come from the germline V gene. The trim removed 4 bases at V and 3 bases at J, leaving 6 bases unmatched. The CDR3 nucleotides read TGTGCCAGCAGTGGCCAGACAGGGAGTGGGGCCAACGTCCTGACTTTC. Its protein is CASSGQTGSGANVLTF.

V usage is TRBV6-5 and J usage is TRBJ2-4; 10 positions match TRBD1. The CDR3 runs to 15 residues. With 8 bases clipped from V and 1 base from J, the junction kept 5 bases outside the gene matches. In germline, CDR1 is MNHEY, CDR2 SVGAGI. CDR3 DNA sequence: TGTGCCAGCGCAAGACAGGGGGCTGCCAAAAACATTCAGTACTTC. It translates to CASARQGAAKNIQYF.

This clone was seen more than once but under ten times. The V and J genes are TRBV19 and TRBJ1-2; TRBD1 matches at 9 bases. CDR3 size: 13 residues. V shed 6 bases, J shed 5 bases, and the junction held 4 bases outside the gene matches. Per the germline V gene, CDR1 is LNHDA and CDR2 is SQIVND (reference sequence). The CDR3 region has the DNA TGTGCCAGTAGCACGGACAGGGGTTATGGCTACACCTTC. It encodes CASSTDRGYGYTF.

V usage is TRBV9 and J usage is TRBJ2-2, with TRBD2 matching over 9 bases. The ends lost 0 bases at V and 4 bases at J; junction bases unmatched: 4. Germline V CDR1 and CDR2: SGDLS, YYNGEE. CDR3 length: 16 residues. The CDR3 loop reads CASSVGLAGPTGELFF. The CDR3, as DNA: TGTGCCAGCAGCGTAGGGCTAGCGGGACCCACCGGGGAGCTGTTTTTT.